This T cell receptor (beta chain) comes out of a study of T cell responses to AZD1222 COVID-19 vaccine. General study results and limits: Repertoires were collected only later (after the peak T cell response had occurred). Unmutated variant regions are reportedly targeted by nearly half of spike-specific TCRs. Among the donors, most were white British and more were female, and clonal diversity was possibly underestimated.

Trimming removed 5 bases from V and 2 bases from J, with 5 bases in between. The germline V gene has CDR1 SGHAT and CDR2 FQNNGV. This CDR3 has 12 residues. On this clone: Its antigen is not identified.

The table came from immunoSEQ multiplex PCR; TCRdb's copy has only in-frame clones and leaves some out. This sample yields 110,000 or so clones, of which around 93% are seen a single time; 7% to 9% belongs to the top ten. The source material was peripheral blood, sampled on day 0 of AZD1222 vaccination. This receptor was taken from an adult in good health. V gene TRBV11-2 combines with J gene TRBJ2-3; unclear D gene. Written as DNA, the CDR3 is TGTGCCAGCAGCCCACACACAGATACGCAGTATTTT. Amino acid sequence: CASSPHTDTQYF.